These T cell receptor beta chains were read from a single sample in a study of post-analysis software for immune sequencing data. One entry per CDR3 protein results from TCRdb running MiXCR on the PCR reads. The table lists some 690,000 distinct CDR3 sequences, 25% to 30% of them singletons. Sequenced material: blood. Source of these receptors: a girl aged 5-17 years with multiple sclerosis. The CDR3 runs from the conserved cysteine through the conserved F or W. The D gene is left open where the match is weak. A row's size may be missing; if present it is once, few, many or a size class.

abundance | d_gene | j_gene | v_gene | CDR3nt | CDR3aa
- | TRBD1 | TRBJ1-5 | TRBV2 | TGTGCCAGCAGTGACAGGGGGCGGGTGAGCAATCAGCCCCAGCATTTT | CASSDRGRVSNQPQHF
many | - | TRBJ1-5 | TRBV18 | TGTGCCAGCAGTCCTGCTGGAGGCAATCAGCCCCAGCATTTT | CASSPAGGNQPQHF
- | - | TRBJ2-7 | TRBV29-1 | TGCAGCGTTCTGACAGGAGCCTACGAGCAGTACTTC | CSVLTGAYEQYF
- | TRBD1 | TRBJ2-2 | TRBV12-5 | TGTGCTAGTGGTTTGGTAATTGGGACAGACACCGGGGAGCTGTTTTTT | CASGLVIGTDTGELFF
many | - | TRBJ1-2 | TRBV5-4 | TGTGCCAGCAGCTTGATGGTGACAGCTAACTATGGCTACACCTTC | CASSLMVTANYGYTF
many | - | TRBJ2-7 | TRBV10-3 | TGTGCCATCAGTGAGTCGCGGGGATTCGAGCAGTACTTC | CAISESRGFEQYF
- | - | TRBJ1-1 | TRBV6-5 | TGTGCCAGCAGACCGATCGACAGCACTGAAGCTTTCTTT | CASRPIDSTEAFF
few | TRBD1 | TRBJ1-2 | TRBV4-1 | TGCGCCAGCAGCTTCCGACAGGGGAACAACCACTATGGCTACACCTTC | CASSFRQGNNHYGYTF
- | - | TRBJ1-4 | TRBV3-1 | TGTGCCAGCAGCCAAGGAGGGGGGACCGCGAATGAAAAACTGTTTTTT | CASSQGGGTANEKLFF
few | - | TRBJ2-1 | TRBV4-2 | TGTGCCAGCAGCCAAGATCGGCGAGCTAGGGATGAGCAGTTCTTC | CASSQDRRARDEQFF
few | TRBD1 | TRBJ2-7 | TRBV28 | TGTGCCAGCTCCAGATCGGGACAGGGCAACGAGCAGTACTTC | CASSRSGQGNEQYF
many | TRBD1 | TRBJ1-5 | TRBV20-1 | TGCAGTGCTCGAACAGGGGTGAATCAGCCCCAGCATTTT | CSARTGVNQPQHF
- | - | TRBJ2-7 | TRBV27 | TGTGCCAGCAGGAGGGGGACACCGAAGTACGAGCAGTACTTC | CASRRGTPKYEQYF
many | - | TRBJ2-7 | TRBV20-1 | TGCAGTGCTAGAGGGCCGGACAGTTCCTACGAGCAGTACTTC | CSARGPDSSYEQYF
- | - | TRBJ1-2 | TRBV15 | TGTGCCACCGCCCGCCCGGAATTCTATGGCTACACCTTC | CATARPEFYGYTF
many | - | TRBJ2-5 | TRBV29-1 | TGCAGCGCTGTCCCTCGGGCAGACCATAACCAAGAGACCCAGTACTTC | CSAVPRADHNQETQYF
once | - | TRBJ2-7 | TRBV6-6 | TGTGCCAGCAGTTATGTAAGCGAGCAGTACTTC | CASSYVSEQYF
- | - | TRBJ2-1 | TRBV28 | TGTGCCAGCAGTTTATCAAGCGGCTATGAGCAGTTCTTC | CASSLSSGYEQFF
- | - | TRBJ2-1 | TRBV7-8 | TGTGCCAGCAGCTGGAGGGATGAGCAGTTCTTC | CASSWRDEQFF
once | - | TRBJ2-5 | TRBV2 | TGTGCCAGAAGGGGATCCGGTGGGGAGACCCAGTACTTC | CARRGSGGETQYF
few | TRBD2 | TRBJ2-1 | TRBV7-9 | TGTGCCAGCAGTTCAATAGCGGGAGCATCCTACAATGAGCAGTTCTTC | CASSSIAGASYNEQFF
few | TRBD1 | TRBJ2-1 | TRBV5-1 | TGCGCCAGCAGCTGGGGACAGGAATTCTACAATGAGCAGTTCTTC | CASSWGQEFYNEQFF
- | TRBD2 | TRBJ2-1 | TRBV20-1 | TGCAGTGCTAGAGATGGGCGGGAGACGGGCAATGAGCAGTTCTTC | CSARDGRETGNEQFF
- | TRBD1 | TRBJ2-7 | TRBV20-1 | TGCAGTGCAGAGAGAGGGTGGGGACAGGGTTCCTACGAGCAGTACTTC | CSAERGWGQGSYEQYF
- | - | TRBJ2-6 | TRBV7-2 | TGTGCCAGCAGCTTACCCGGCCGGATAGCTGGGGCCAACGTCCTGACTTTC | CASSLPGRIAGANVLTF
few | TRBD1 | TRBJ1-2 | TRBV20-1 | TGCAGTGCCCAGGCAAACGGACAGGGCCATGGCTACACCTTC | CSAQANGQGHGYTF
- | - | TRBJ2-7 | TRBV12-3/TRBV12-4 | TGTGCCAGCAGTTTAGCAACCAGCTACGAGCAGTACTTC | CASSLATSYEQYF
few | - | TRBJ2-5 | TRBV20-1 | TGCAGTGCTAGAGATCAAGCCCGGGAGACCCAGTACTTC | CSARDQARETQYF
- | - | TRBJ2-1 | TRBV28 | TGTGCCAGCAGTTCCCTCGGGGGCTTGGATGAGCAGTTCTTC | CASSSLGGLDEQFF
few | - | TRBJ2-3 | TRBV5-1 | TGCGCCAGCAGCTTGGAGATTAGCGGCACAGATACGCAGTATTTT | CASSLEISGTDTQYF
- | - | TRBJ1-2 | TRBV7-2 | TGTGCCAGCAGCTTCGTCAGGGTCGACGGCTACACCTTC | CASSFVRVDGYTF
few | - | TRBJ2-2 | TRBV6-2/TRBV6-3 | TGTGCCAGCAGGGACGACAGGTTATCGCCGGGTACCGGGGAGCTGTTTTTT | CASRDDRLSPGTGELFF
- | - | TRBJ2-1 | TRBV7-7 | TGTGCTAGCAGCCCGGGACTCCTAAATGAGCAGTTCTTC | CASSPGLLNEQFF
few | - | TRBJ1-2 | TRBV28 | TGTGCCAGCAGTTTATGGCAGGCCGTGGATGGCTACACCTTC | CASSLWQAVDGYTF
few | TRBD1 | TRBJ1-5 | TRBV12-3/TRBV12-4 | TGTGCCAGCAGTGGGTGGACAGGGCCCAAGGATCAGCCCCAGCATTTT | CASSGWTGPKDQPQHF
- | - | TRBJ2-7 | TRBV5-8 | TGTGCCAGCAGCTTGTTTCGAGGCGGGACAGCTTACTACGAGCAGTACTTC | CASSLFRGGTAYYEQYF
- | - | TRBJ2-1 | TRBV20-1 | TGCAGTGCCACTCGGACGCAGCAGTTCTTC | CSATRTQQFF
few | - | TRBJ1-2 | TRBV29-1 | TGCAGCGCCGTAAACTCCGGGACCGCGGGCGGCTACACCTTC | CSAVNSGTAGGYTF
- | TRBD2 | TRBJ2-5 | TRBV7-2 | TGTGCCAGCAGCTTACTAGCGGGAGGCCTCTACGAGCGGTACTTC | CASSLLAGGLYERYF
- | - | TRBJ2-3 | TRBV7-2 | TGTGCCAGCCACCAGAGGGTCACAGATACGCAGTATTTT | CASHQRVTDTQYF
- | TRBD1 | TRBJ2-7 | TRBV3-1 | TGTGCCAGCAGCCTTCGGGACAGTCTGATCTACGAGCAGTACTTC | CASSLRDSLIYEQYF
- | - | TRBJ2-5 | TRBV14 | TGTGCCAGCAGCCCTGCTTGGGGGATCGGCGAGACCCAGTACTTC | CASSPAWGIGETQYF
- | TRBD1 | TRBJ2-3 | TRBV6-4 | TGTGCCAGCAGTGGCCCTGGGACAGGGGATACGCAGTATTTT | CASSGPGTGDTQYF
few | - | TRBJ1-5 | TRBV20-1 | TGCAGTGCTAGCGAATCAGGGATGATTCAGCCCCAGCATTTT | CSASESGMIQPQHF
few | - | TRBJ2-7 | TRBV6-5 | TGTGCCAGCAGACGGGACGAAAACTACGAGCAGTACTTC | CASRRDENYEQYF
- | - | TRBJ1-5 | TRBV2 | TGTGCCAGCAGTGAACTGGGGCTTAGCAATCAGCCCCAGCATTTT | CASSELGLSNQPQHF
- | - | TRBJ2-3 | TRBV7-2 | TGTGCCAGCAGCTTAGGGGACGGTACGCAGTATTTT | CASSLGDGTQYF
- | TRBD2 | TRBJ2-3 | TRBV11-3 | TGTGCCAGCAGCTCGGACGGGGGGACGCAGTATTTT | CASSSDGGTQYF
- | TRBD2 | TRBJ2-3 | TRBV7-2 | TGTGCCAGCAGCCTGTGGCCCAGACTAGCGGGAGTGCAAGATACGCAGTATTTT | CASSLWPRLAGVQDTQYF
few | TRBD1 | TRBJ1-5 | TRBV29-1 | TGCAGCGCTCTTACAGGGGCGGATCAGCCCCAGCATTTT | CSALTGADQPQHF
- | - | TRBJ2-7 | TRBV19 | TGTGCCAGTAGTATCGGGGACAAATACGAGCAGTACTTC | CASSIGDKYEQYF
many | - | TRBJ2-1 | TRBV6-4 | TGTGCCAGCAGTGCTTCAGGCCCCAATGAGCAGTTCTTC | CASSASGPNEQFF
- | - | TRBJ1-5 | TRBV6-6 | TGTGCCAGCAACTCAGGGTCAGGGCCCAATCAGCCCCAGCATTTT | CASNSGSGPNQPQHF
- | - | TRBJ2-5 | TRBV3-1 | TGTGCCAGCAGCCAAGATGGTAGCGTGTCCCGGACCCAGTACTTC | CASSQDGSVSRTQYF
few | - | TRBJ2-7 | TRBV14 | TGTGCCAGCAGCCAAGAGTCCGGGAGTTTGGCCTACGAGCAGTACTTC | CASSQESGSLAYEQYF
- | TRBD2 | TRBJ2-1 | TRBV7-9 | TGTGCCAGCAGCTTAGCCTCCGGGGCGGGAGCCCACAATGAGCAGTTCTTC | CASSLASGAGAHNEQFF
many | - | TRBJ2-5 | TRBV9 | TGTGCCAGCAGCCGGGGGCTTTTCGATCGGGAGACCCAGTACTTC | CASSRGLFDRETQYF
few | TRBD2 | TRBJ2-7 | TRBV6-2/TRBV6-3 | TGTGCCAGCAGTTACTCGAAGTGGAATCCGGGGCTCCTAGCGGGTTTTCCCTACGAGCAGTACTTC | CASSYSKWNPGLLAGFPYEQYF